A single T cell receptor beta chain is shown here with its context. Antigen: not known. The sample comes from a study of OX40 agonist ivuxolimab in advanced cancers. The germline CDR1 and CDR2 sequences are SGHTS and YDEGEE. This CDR3 has 16 residues. The V end lost 4 bases, the J end lost 0 bases, and 15 bases lay between the germline ends. Study-level points and caveats: Antigen specificity of clonally expanded peripheral T cells was not established. CD4+ and CD8+ T cells in blood underwent clonal expansion by week 6 at 0.1 to 3.0 mg/kg.

Sequencing was performed with immunoSEQ multiplex PCR; in TCRdb, only in-frame clones are kept and a portion is missing. Among about 64,000 clones listed, about 87% were seen once. The sample consisted of CD4+ or CD8+ T cells sorted from blood, taken in a trial of the OX40 agonist ivuxolimab. This clonotype was obtained from an adult with an advanced solid tumor such as melanoma, head and neck, liver or kidney cancer. V and J are TRBV5-8 and TRBJ2-3; D not certain. The CDR3 DNA is TGTGCCAGCAGCCTGTCCGTACAACCTAGCACAGATACGCAGTATTTT. Protein: CASSLSVQPSTDTQYF. The full variable domain, with the rest looked up from reference TRBV5-8 and TRBJ2-3, is EAGVTQSPTHLIKTRGQQATLRCSPISGHTSVYWYQQALGLGLQFLLWYDEGEERNRGNFPPRFSGRQFPNYSSELNVNALELEDSALYLCASSLSVQPSTDTQYFGPGTRLTVL.